This entry lists 13 T cell receptor beta chains sequenced from one sample in a study of blood T cell repertoires in COVID-19. Here immunoSEQ multiplex PCR was the method, and the copy in TCRdb shows in-frame clones only, minus some. This sample carries some 340,000 clones, around 84% of them seen once, and the ten largest clones take roughly 3.9%. The sample consisted of peripheral blood. The origin of the receptors is a woman between 18 and 30 years old with acute or convalescent COVID-19.

The chain combines TRBV2 with TRBJ1-2; possibly TRBD1 for D (5 bases). With 8 bases removed from V and 8 bases from J, the gap between germline ends came to 18 bases. The CDR3 consists of 13 residues. The germline CDR1 and CDR2 sequences are SNHLY and FYNNEI. CDR3 nucleotide sequence: TGTGCCAGCTTTTTCGGACAAGTCAGGGGCTACACCTTC. Its translation is CASFFGQVRGYTF.

This clone was observed a handful of times. The chain links TRBV9 to TRBJ1-6; D not resolved. The V gene's germline CDR1 is SGDLS and CDR2 YYNGEE. The CDR3 totals 15 residues. The V and J ends lost 1 base and 6 bases respectively, with 11 bases between them. The CDR3 bases are TGTGCCAGCAGCGTAATAGAGGGTACTAATTCACCCCTCCACTTT. This sequence encodes CASSVIEGTNSPLHF.

This sequence joins TRBV6-5 and TRBJ1-2; TRBD1 might be the D (5 bases). This CDR3 has 14 residues. The germline V gene encodes CDR1 MNHEY and CDR2 SVGAGI. Trimming removed 6 bases from V and 7 bases from J, with 18 bases in between. The CDR3 here is CASSKSRGDSGYTF. The CDR3 bases are TGTGCCAGCAGCAAATCCCGGGGGGATAGTGGCTACACCTTC.

This chain links TRBV4-2 with TRBJ2-7; 7 bases fit TRBD2. Germline V CDR1 and CDR2: LGHNA, YNFKEQ. This CDR3 region has 14 residues. V shed 0 bases and J 4 bases; nucleotides not matched to a gene: 3. Here the CDR3 reads CASSQEEGGYEQYF. In DNA, the CDR3 is TGTGCCAGCAGCCAAGAGGAGGGAGGGTACGAGCAGTACTTC.

The chain is built from TRBV2 and TRBJ2-7; D gene ambiguous. CDR1 SNHLY and CDR2 FYNNEI come from the germline V gene. Trimming left V 5 bases short and J 0 bases short, with 5 bases between. CDR3 length: 12 residues. In nucleotides, the CDR3 is TGTGCCAGCAGTCCCTTCTCCTACGAGCAGTACTTC. Protein sequence: CASSPFSYEQYF.

The chain combines TRBV6-1 with TRBJ2-7; possible D gene TRBD1, 6 bases. Germline loops: CDR1 MNHNS, CDR2 SASEGT. CDR3 length: 14 amino acids. V dropped 10 bases and J dropped 2 bases, with 18 bases sitting between them. The CDR3 coding sequence is TGTGCCACCCTCAATCTGACAGGCCCCTACGAGCAGTACTTC. This gives the protein CATLNLTGPYEQYF.

This chain connects TRBV10-2 to TRBJ1-1; 12 bases match TRBD1. The CDR3 spans 13 residues. Germline loops: CDR1 WSHSY, CDR2 SAAADI. V was pared by 7 bases and J by 10 bases, with 7 bases of the junction left unmatched. The chain's CDR3 is CASTGTGGAGAFF. CDR3 bases: TGCGCCAGCACCGGGACAGGGGGCGCCGGAGCTTTCTTT.

This clone was counted only a few times. The CDR3 sequence: CASSPSAGREQYF. The CDR3 DNA sequence: TGTGCCAGCAGCCCATCGGCTGGCAGGGAGCAGTACTTC. This chain connects TRBV11-2 to TRBJ2-7; D unresolved. Germline CDR1 is SGHAT and CDR2 is FQNNGV. This CDR3 spans 13 amino acids. V lost 5 bases, J lost 7 bases, and 15 bases lay in between. Complete variable domain (other parts from reference TRBV11-2 and TRBJ2-7): EAGVAQSPRYKIIEKRQSVAFWCNPISGHATLYWYQQILGQGPKLLIQFQNNGVVDDSQLPKDRFSAERLKGVDSTLKIQPAKLEDSAVYLCASSPSAGREQYFGPGTRLTVT.

This chain uses TRBV24-1 with TRBJ2-3; maybe TRBD2 (5 bases). V lost 5 bases to trimming and J lost 6 bases, with 11 bases between them. CDR1 and CDR2 from the germline V gene are KGHDR and SFDVKD. The CDR3 has 13 amino acids. In DNA, the CDR3 is TGTGCCACCAGTGGACATAGCGCGGATACGCAGTATTTT. Encoded protein: CATSGHSADTQYF.

The chain links TRBV19 to TRBJ1-1; D perhaps matches TRBD1 (6 bases). CDR1 and CDR2 (germline): LNHDA, SQIVND (reference sequence). CDR3 length equals 14 residues. The V end lost 7 bases, the J end lost 1 base, and 13 bases lay between the germline ends. The CDR3 loop reads CASKGGGQNTEAFF. Here the CDR3 DNA reads TGTGCCAGTAAAGGGGGGGGCCAGAACACTGAAGCTTTCTTT.

In its sample, this clone was seen a few times. Other DNA sequences within the sample encode an identical CDR3. The rearrangement uses TRBV5-1 and TRBJ1-2; 10 bases are shared with TRBD1. In germline, CDR1 is SGHRS, CDR2 YFSETQ. J gave up 5 bases and V 4 bases, and 5 bases lay outside the gene matches. This CDR3 contains 14 residues. CDR3 DNA sequence: TGCGCCAGCAGCCCCGGACAGGGGGGATATGGCTACACCTTC. Amino acids: CASSPGQGGYGYTF. Full variable domain (outside the CDR3, taken from reference TRBV5-1 and TRBJ1-2): KAGVTQTPRYLIKTRGQQVTLSCSPISGHRSVSWYQQTPGQGLQFLFEYFSETQRNKGNFPGRFSGRQFSNSRSEMNVSTLELGDSALYLCASSPGQGGYGYTFGSGTRLTVV.

The CDR3 DNA is TGTGCCAGCAAGTGGGCAGAGACCTACAATGAGCAGTTCTTC. Its protein product is CASKWAETYNEQFF. The chain is built from TRBV6-5 and TRBJ2-1; no clear D gene. Germline lookup yields CDR1 MNHEY and CDR2 SVGAGI. CDR3 length: 14 residues. Trimming removed 7 bases at V and 2 bases at J, with 12 bases between.

J is TRBJ1-1 and V is TRBV5-1; D possibly corresponds to TRBD1 (6 bases). The CDR3 has 14 residues. The germline gives CDR1 SGHRS, CDR2 YFSETQ. The V and J ends lost 5 bases and 3 bases respectively, with 14 bases between them. Here the CDR3 reads CASSQQGVDTEAFF. The DNA of the CDR3 is TGCGCCAGCAGTCAACAGGGTGTCGACACTGAAGCTTTCTTT.